The 15 T cell receptor beta chains below were found in one sample sequenced in a study of cytomegalovirus exposure and HLA in healthy donors. Primers included in the PCR were 60 Vbeta and 13 Jbeta primers. Clones were sequenced by immunoSEQ multiplex PCR, and TCRdb holds only the in-frame ones, with some missing. This sample has more than 140,000 clones, with about 64% found just once. The material sequenced was PBMCs. These receptors were obtained from a woman aged 30 to 39 in good health and CMV-seropositive.

V usage is TRBV9 and J usage is TRBJ2-6; maybe TRBD2 (7 bases). Germline loops: CDR1 SGDLS, CDR2 YYNGEE. Trimming left V 3 bases short and J 4 bases short, with 20 bases between. The CDR3 covers 18 residues. The CDR3 coding sequence is TGTGCCAGCAGCGCCCGGGTGGGGGGGGGCTCGGGGGCCAACGTCCTGACTTTC. It yields the protein CASSARVGGGSGANVLTF.

The rearrangement links TRBV13 to TRBJ1-1, with D perhaps TRBD1 (5 bases). This CDR3 has 13 amino acids. Germline assignment: CDR1 PRHDT and CDR2 FYEKMQ (reference sequence). The V and J ends lost 0 bases and 7 bases respectively, with 9 bases between them. The CDR3 region is CASSLGRQGEAFF. The CDR3 nucleotides read TGTGCCAGCAGCTTAGGGCGGCAGGGTGAAGCTTTCTTT.

V and J are TRBV7-9 and TRBJ2-1; D possibly corresponds to TRBD2 (6 bases). Trimming removed 2 bases at V and 9 bases at J, with 14 bases between. This CDR3 has 14 amino acids. Germline CDR1 is SEHNR and CDR2 is FQNEAQ (reference sequence). The CDR3 here is CASSLFSGATEQFF. CDR3 bases: TGTGCCAGCAGCTTATTTTCGGGAGCGACTGAGCAGTTCTTC. The full variable domain, completed using reference TRBV7-9 and TRBJ2-1, is DTGVSQNPRHKITKRGQNVTFRCDPISEHNRLYWYRQTLGQGPEFLTYFQNEAQLEKSRLLSDRFSAERPKGSFSTLEIQRTEQGDSAMYLCASSLFSGATEQFFGPGTRLTVL.

The rearrangement links TRBV6-4 to TRBJ1-2, with 11 bases identical to TRBD1. The CDR3 spans 16 residues. Germline V gene sequence: CDR1 MRHNA, CDR2 SNTAGT. V lost 6 bases to trimming and J lost 5 bases; unmatched junction nucleotides: 11. CDR3 nucleotides: TGTGCCAGCAGCCCGGGACAGGGGGTCGGAAGGTATGGCTACACCTTC. Amino acid sequence: CASSPGQGVGRYGYTF.

V gene TRBV25-1 combines with J gene TRBJ2-3; TRBD1 agrees at 10 bases. The V gene's germline CDR1 is MGHDK and CDR2 SYGVNS. CDR3 length: 14 amino acids. The V gene end was trimmed by 3 bases and the J gene end by 6 bases; junction bases not matched to a gene: 3. CDR3 in DNA: TGTGCCAGCAGTGACCGGACAGGGGGGGATACGCAGTATTTT. Translated: CASSDRTGGDTQYF.

The V and J genes are TRBV18 and TRBJ1-3; TRBD1 matches at 7 bases. CDR3 size: 15 residues. Germline CDR1 KGHSH, CDR2 LQKENI. After removal of 3 bases from V and 4 bases from J, the junction contained 6 bases not matched to a gene. Written as DNA, the CDR3 is TGTGCCAGCTCACCCAGACAGGGTACAGGAAACACCATATATTTT. Protein: CASSPRQGTGNTIYF.

This chain links TRBV7-3 with TRBJ1-2; a weak D match, TRBD1 (6 bases). Germline V gives CDR1 SGHTA, CDR2 FQGTGA. The CDR3 consists of 15 residues. V lost 0 bases and J lost 5, with 13 bases in between. The CDR3 DNA reads TGTGCCAGCAGCTTAACCGGAACAGGGTCGTATGGCTACACCTTC. This encodes CASSLTGTGSYGYTF.

This chain links TRBV7-2 with TRBJ2-3; D perhaps matches TRBD1 (5 bases). Trimming removed 1 base at V and 5 bases at J, with 7 bases between. CDR1 is SGHTA, CDR2 FQGNSA, per germline. The CDR3 runs 13 residues. The DNA of the CDR3 is TGTGCCAGCAGCTTAGGGGGCCAAGATACGCAGTATTTT. It is translated as CASSLGGQDTQYF.

This chain joins TRBV5-4 and TRBJ2-2, with TRBD2 identical over 7 bases. The CDR3 consists of 13 residues. V trimming: 7 bases; J trimming: 5 bases; junction bases outside the gene matches: 5. Germline values: CDR1 SGHNT, CDR2 YYREEE (reference sequence). Here the CDR3 DNA reads TGTGCCAGCGCAGGGCGGGAGACCGGGGAGCTGTTTTTT. The encoded protein is CASAGRETGELFF.

This clone appeared a few times. The DNA of the CDR3 is TGTGCCAGCAGCTCCCTCGACACCTCTGGAAACACCATATATTTT. Its translation is CASSSLDTSGNTIYF. The rearrangement joins TRBV5-6 to TRBJ1-3, with D unclear. The germline CDR1 and CDR2 sequences are SGHDT and YYEEEE. Trimming took off 3 bases at V and 0 bases at J, with 10 bases between the two ends. The CDR3 extends over 15 amino acids.

This clone was counted a single time. The chain uses TRBV6-5 and TRBJ2-2, with D perhaps TRBD2 (6 bases). This CDR3 contains 12 residues. V lost 5 bases and J lost 5, with 6 bases in between. Germline-derived CDR1 and CDR2 are MNHEY and SVGAGI. CDR3 loop: CASSRGTGELFF. In DNA, the CDR3 is TGTGCCAGCAGTCGGGGGACCGGGGAGCTGTTTTTT.

V is TRBV18 and J is TRBJ1-2, with 7 bases that match TRBD1. The CDR3 extends over 14 amino acids. V lost 3 bases and J lost 6; bases outside the gene matches: 7. The V gene's germline CDR1 is KGHSH and CDR2 LQKENI. Written as DNA, the CDR3 is TGTGCCAGCTCACCTACCACAGGGGTTGATGGCTACACCTTC. It translates to CASSPTTGVDGYTF.

V and J are TRBV4-1 and TRBJ2-3, with TRBD1 identical over 8 bases. The CDR3 covers 17 residues. J gave up 2 bases and V 5 bases, and 12 bases lay outside the gene matches. In germline, CDR1 is MGHRA, CDR2 YSYEKL. The CDR3 nucleotides read TGCGCCAGCAGCTTTAAACGACAGGGGCGGATCACAGATACGCAGTATTTT. It encodes CASSFKRQGRITDTQYF.

The rearrangement joins TRBV5-6 to TRBJ2-1; 8 nucleotides align to TRBD2. After removal of 0 bases from V and 6 bases from J, the junction contained 5 bases not matched to a gene. Germline V CDR1 and CDR2: SGHDT, YYEEEE. The CDR3 length is 15 residues. The CDR3 sequence is CASSLGAGVGNEQFF. The CDR3, as DNA: TGTGCCAGCAGCTTGGGAGCGGGGGTGGGCAATGAGCAGTTCTTC.

The chain recombines TRBV10-3 with TRBJ1-3; a possible D gene is TRBD1 (6 bases). Germline CDR1 ENHRY, CDR2 SYGVKD. Trimming removed 4 bases at V and 4 bases at J, with 17 bases between. CDR3 length: 16 amino acids. CDR3 nucleotides: TGTGCCATCAGTGTACGGAAAACAGGGTTCGGAAACACCATATATTTT. It yields the protein CAISVRKTGFGNTIYF.